Below are 6 T cell receptor beta chains sequenced from a single sample in a study of T cell repertoires in cytomegalovirus infection. TCRdb independently ran MiXCR on the reads; one entry per CDR3 protein. This table holds some 300,000 distinct CDR3 sequences, 9.6% found once. The specimen sequenced was PBMCs. All receptors come from a human donor in good health (CMV status not recorded). Some clones in this sample may be carry-over from other donors' samples.

This clonotype was picked up many times. The rearrangement links TRBV7-9 to TRBJ2-3; D is possibly TRBD2 (5 bases). The CDR3 is made up of 17 amino acids. The V end lost 7 bases, the J end lost 2 bases, and 22 bases lay between the germline ends. Looked up from germline, CDR1 is SEHNR and CDR2 is FQNEAQ (reference sequence). CDR3 in DNA: TGTGCCAGCATCGCTAGGAGGACTCCAATTCTCACAGATACGCAGTATTTT. This translates into CASIARRTPILTDTQYF.

The chain combines TRBV29-1 with TRBJ2-1; maybe TRBD1 (6 bases). Germline lookup yields CDR1 SQVTM and CDR2 ANQGSEA. The CDR3 extends over 11 amino acids. The germline V and J ends were trimmed by 7 bases and 9 bases, with 13 bases remaining between them. As DNA, the CDR3 is TGCAGCGCCGCCTCAGGGGTTGAGCAGTTCTTC. This encodes CSAASGVEQFF.

The table lists this clonotype with many counts. The chain couples TRBV7-2 to TRBJ2-5; D is unresolved. The length of the CDR3 is 13 residues. Germline values: CDR1 SGHTA, CDR2 FQGNSA. V was shortened by 5 bases and J by 5 bases, with 12 bases between the two germline ends. CDR3 loop: CASSPVGWETQYF. The DNA for the CDR3 is TGTGCCAGCAGCCCCGTCGGGTGGGAGACCCAGTACTTC. Filled out from reference TRBV7-2 and TRBJ2-5, the complete variable domain reads GAGVSQSPSNKVTEKGKDVELRCDPISGHTALYWYRQSLGQGLEFLIYFQGNSAPDKSGLPSDRFSAERTGGSVSTLTIQRTQQEDSAVYLCASSPVGWETQYFGPGTRLLVL.

This clonotype was seen more than once but under ten times. Here the CDR3 reads CSARADRGAGGYTF. CDR3 DNA: TGCAGTGCTAGGGCGGACAGGGGGGCAGGTGGCTACACCTTC. The chain has TRBV20-1 and TRBJ1-2; 10 bases map to TRBD1. CDR3 size: 14 residues. Germline CDR1 and CDR2: DFQATT and SNEGSKA (reference sequence). V lost 3 bases and J lost 7; bases outside the gene matches: 8.

This clonotype was picked up many times. The chain recombines TRBV28 with TRBJ1-3; no reliable D call. The V end lost 3 bases, the J end lost 2 bases, and 11 bases lay between the germline ends. CDR1 is MDHEN, CDR2 SYDVKM, per germline. This CDR3 comprises 15 residues. DNA for the CDR3: TGTGCCAGCAGTTTTTGGGGAATTGCTGGAAACACCATATATTTT. Its protein product is CASSFWGIAGNTIYF.

The chain recombines TRBV6-2 or TRBV6-3 with TRBJ2-4, with D possibly matching TRBD1 (5 bases). The V gene lost 2 bases and the J gene lost 1 base, with 21 bases spanning the gap. Germline loops: CDR1 MNHEY, CDR2 SVGEGT. The CDR3 totals 19 residues. The CDR3 loop is CASSYGAGIRSIAKNIQYF. DNA for the CDR3: TGTGCCAGCAGTTACGGGGCAGGGATCCGTTCGATTGCCAAAAACATTCAGTACTTC.